This passage covers 19 T cell receptor beta chains from one sample sequenced in a study of blood T cell repertoires in COVID-19. Clones were sequenced by immunoSEQ multiplex PCR, and TCRdb holds only the in-frame ones, with some missing. The top ten hold approximately 2% of the sample, which has around 260,000 clones, 75% to 90% seen once. The sample taken for sequencing was peripheral blood. These receptors all stem from a man aged 25 to 40 with active or convalescent COVID-19.

The chain recombines TRBV5-3 with TRBJ1-2; a possible D gene is TRBD1 (6 bases). TRBV5-3 is labeled an ORF, and its function is uncertain. The length of the CDR3 is 13 residues. The germline V and J ends were trimmed by 3 bases and 4 bases, with 10 bases remaining between them. The CDR3 DNA sequence: TGTGCCAGAAGCTCGGACAGCCTCTATGGCTACACCTTC. It encodes CARSSDSLYGYTF.

The chain couples TRBV7-2 to TRBJ1-2; D gene unclear. Between the trimmed V and J ends, which lost 7 bases and 7 bases, there was a span of 16 bases. Germline CDR1 reads SGHTA; CDR2 reads FQGNSA. This CDR3 region has 13 residues. In nucleotides, the CDR3 is TGTGCCAGCAACTTCGGAGGGCGCGGTGGCTACACCTTC. Residues: CASNFGGRGGYTF.

This clone has just one count. The rearrangement uses TRBV6-5 and TRBJ2-5, with 8 bases lining up with TRBD2. This CDR3 has 15 amino acids. Germline V gene sequence: CDR1 MNHEY, CDR2 SVGAGI. V was clipped by 8 bases and J by 2 bases; unmatched bases: 10. Written as DNA, the CDR3 is TGTGCCAGCCGCCAGCCCGGGGGGGATCAAGAGACCCAGTACTTC. It encodes CASRQPGGDQETQYF.

This sequence joins TRBV7-8 and TRBJ1-1; D is unclear. V gave up 5 bases and J gave up 11 bases, with 24 bases separating them. The CDR3 covers 15 residues. Germline V gene data show CDR1 as SGHVS and CDR2 as FQNEAQ. Here the CDR3 reads CASSQTSGIGPSAFF. The CDR3 bases are TGTGCCAGCAGCCAAACCTCCGGGATAGGACCTTCTGCTTTCTTT. The full variable domain, with the rest looked up from reference TRBV7-8 and TRBJ1-1, is GAGVSQSPRYKVAKRGQDVALRCDPISGHVSLFWYQQALGQGPEFLTYFQNEAQLDKSGLPSDRFFAERPEGSVSTLKIQRTQQEDSAVYLCASSQTSGIGPSAFFGQGTRLTVV.

The CDR3 DNA reads as TGCGCCAGCAGCTGGCGGACAGAAGCCTTCATGAACACTGAAGCTTTCTTT. As protein: CASSWRTEAFMNTEAFF. V is TRBV5-1 and J is TRBJ1-1, with D maybe TRBD1 (6 bases). Looked up from germline, CDR1 is SGHRS and CDR2 is YFSETQ. Trimming removed 3 bases at V and 0 bases at J, with 18 bases between. This CDR3 is 17 amino acids long.

This chain links TRBV5-8 with TRBJ1-4; 9 bases agree with TRBD1. Germline V gene lookup returns CDR1 SGHTS and CDR2 YDEGEE. Trimming at V came to 4 bases and at J to 1 base, leaving 5 bases not matched to a gene. CDR3 length: 16 residues. The CDR3, as DNA: TGTGCCAGCAGCCGGGACAGGGAAATAACTAATGAAAAACTGTTTTTT. The encoded protein is CASSRDREITNEKLFF.

V is TRBV5-1 and J is TRBJ2-7, with D perhaps matching TRBD1 (6 bases). Per germline, CDR1 SGHRS and CDR2 YFSETQ. The CDR3 has 14 amino acids. Between the trimmed V and J ends, which lost 0 bases and 6 bases, there was a span of 13 bases. In DNA, the CDR3 is TGCGCCAGCAGCTTGGATGCAGGGGCGGGCGAGCAGTACTTC. Its protein product is CASSLDAGAGEQYF. Full variable domain (missing parts from reference TRBV5-1 and TRBJ2-7): KAGVTQTPRYLIKTRGQQVTLSCSPISGHRSVSWYQQTPGQGLQFLFEYFSETQRNKGNFPGRFSGRQFSNSRSEMNVSTLELGDSALYLCASSLDAGAGEQYFGPGTRLTVT.

The chain carries TRBV2 and TRBJ1-1; no definite D call. CDR1 is SNHLY and CDR2 is FYNNEI in the germline V gene. The CDR3 contains 14 residues. V was shortened by 1 base and J by 1 base, with 7 bases between the two germline ends. CDR3 amino acids: CASSEGYGNTEAFF. The CDR3 DNA sequence: TGTGCCAGCAGTGAAGGTTACGGGAACACTGAAGCTTTCTTT. The complete variable domain, with remaining parts taken from reference TRBV2 and TRBJ1-1, reads EPEVTQTPSHQVTQMGQEVILRCVPISNHLYFYWYRQILGQKVEFLVSFYNNEISEKSEIFDDQFSVERPDGSNFTLKIRSTKLEDSAMYFCASSEGYGNTEAFFGQGTRLTVV.

V is TRBV10-1 and J is TRBJ2-2; D might be TRBD1 (6 bases). V was trimmed by 5 bases and J by 4 bases, leaving 20 bases between them. Germline V gene lookup returns CDR1 WNHNN and CDR2 SYGVQD (reference sequence). The CDR3 sequence is 17 residues long. The CDR3, as DNA: TGCGCCAGCAGTACAGGGTTTTGGGAGCGTGGCACCGGGGAGCTGTTTTTT. Amino acids: CASSTGFWERGTGELFF.

The chain couples TRBV6-1 to TRBJ2-7; D unresolved. Trimming shortened V by 2 bases and J by 5 bases, and 16 bases separated the two germline ends. CDR1 MNHNS and CDR2 SASEGT come from the germline V gene. The CDR3 consists of 15 residues. The CDR3 sequence is CASSESFFQRNEQYF. The CDR3 DNA follows: TGTGCCAGCAGTGAATCGTTCTTCCAGCGCAACGAGCAGTACTTC.

This chain uses TRBV2 with TRBJ1-1, with D possibly matching TRBD1 (5 bases). V lost 5 bases and J lost 3, with 16 bases in between. CDR1 SNHLY and CDR2 FYNNEI come from the germline V gene. The CDR3 runs 15 residues. The CDR3 reads CASSRAGELYTEAFF. CDR3 bases: TGTGCCAGCAGTAGGGCGGGGGAACTGTACACTGAAGCTTTCTTT.

This chain links TRBV6-6 with TRBJ2-7, with D possibly matching TRBD2 (6 bases). Germline CDR1 MNHNY, CDR2 SVGAGI (reference sequence). CDR3 size: 13 residues. V was pared by 8 bases and J by 2 bases, with 13 bases between. The CDR3 is CASLGGTAYEQYF. The CDR3 coding sequence is TGTGCCAGCCTCGGGGGTACGGCCTACGAGCAGTACTTC.

The chain uses TRBV10-2 and TRBJ2-5; D ambiguous. Trimming cost V 5 bases and J 5 bases, with 9 bases left between them. Germline V lookup: CDR1 WSHSY, CDR2 SAAADI. The CDR3 contains 12 residues. DNA of the CDR3: TGCGCCAGCAGTACCCGGCGGGAGACCCAGTACTTC. Its protein is CASSTRRETQYF.

This clone appeared once. The V gene is TRBV2, the J gene TRBJ1-5, with 9 bases identical to TRBD1. V gave up 0 bases and J gave up 1 base; unmatched junction bases: 13. The CDR3 loop spans 20 amino acids. Germline CDR1 reads SNHLY; CDR2 reads FYNNEI. CDR3 nucleotides: TGTGCCAGCAGTGAAGCCCCAAACAGGGGGCGCGTTGCCAGCAATCAGCCCCAGCATTTT. This encodes CASSEAPNRGRVASNQPQHF. The whole variable domain, remainder taken from reference TRBV2 and TRBJ1-5, is EPEVTQTPSHQVTQMGQEVILRCVPISNHLYFYWYRQILGQKVEFLVSFYNNEISEKSEIFDDQFSVERPDGSNFTLKIRSTKLEDSAMYFCASSEAPNRGRVASNQPQHFGDGTRLSIL.

The chain is built from TRBV29-1 and TRBJ2-3, with 8 positions matching TRBD1. The trim removed 7 bases at V and 6 bases at J, leaving 9 bases unmatched. This CDR3 is 13 amino acids long. Germline V lookup: CDR1 SQVTM, CDR2 ANQGSEA. The CDR3 nucleotides are TGCAGCGCCACGATGACAGGGGTCGATACGCAGTATTTT. Translating it yields CSATMTGVDTQYF.

The V gene is TRBV4-3, the J gene TRBJ2-2, with 7 nucleotides matching TRBD2. The CDR3 spans 15 residues. CDR1 is LGHNA and CDR2 is YSLEER in the germline V gene. The ends lost 0 bases at V and 7 bases at J; junction bases unmatched: 5. The CDR3 loop reads CASSQERGGIGELFF. The CDR3 nucleotides are TGCGCCAGCAGCCAAGAGCGGGGAGGGATCGGGGAGCTGTTTTTT.

The J gene is TRBJ1-2, the V gene TRBV28; a weak D match, TRBD1 (5 bases). V lost 4 bases and J 0 bases, leaving 12 bases between the germline ends. Germline V gene data show CDR1 as MDHEN and CDR2 as SYDVKM. This CDR3 is 15 amino acids long. CDR3 bases: TGTGCCAGCAGTTCCCGACAGATCTCTAACTATGGCTACACCTTC. This codes for CASSSRQISNYGYTF.

V and J are TRBV7-2 and TRBJ2-1; 8 nucleotides match TRBD2. Germline V gene lookup returns CDR1 SGHTA and CDR2 FQGNSA. Germline trimming cut 3 bases from V and 5 bases from J; bases unmatched to any gene: 6. This CDR3 has 15 amino acids. The CDR3 spells CASSFERGINNEQFF. For the CDR3, the DNA is TGTGCCAGCAGCTTTGAGCGGGGGATAAACAATGAGCAGTTCTTC. The complete variable domain, with remaining parts taken from reference TRBV7-2 and TRBJ2-1, reads GAGVSQSPSNKVTEKGKDVELRCDPISGHTALYWYRQSLGQGLEFLIYFQGNSAPDKSGLPSDRFSAERTGGSVSTLTIQRTQQEDSAVYLCASSFERGINNEQFFGPGTRLTVL.

The chain links TRBV9 to TRBJ1-5, with no clear D. This CDR3 region has 14 residues. Germline CDR1 is SGDLS and CDR2 is YYNGEE. The ends were cut back, 3 bases at V and 3 bases at J, with 10 bases in the middle. CDR3 DNA sequence: TGTGCCAGCAGCGGAGGTGGGTCCAATCAGCCCCAGCATTTT. Translating gives CASSGGGSNQPQHF. Drawing the rest from reference TRBV9 and TRBJ1-5, the complete variable domain is DSGVTQTPKHLITATGQRVTLRCSPRSGDLSVYWYQQSLDQGLQFLIQYYNGEERAKGNILERFSAQQFPDLHSELNLSSLELGDSALYFCASSGGGSNQPQHFGDGTRLSIL.